This T cell receptor beta chain came from a study of shared clonotypes between healthy human individuals. Findings and limits, study-wide: Richness estimates generally favored naive over memory subsets.

Germline CDR1 reads MNHEY; CDR2 reads SMNVEV (reference sequence). The CDR3 runs to 13 residues. The ends were cut back, 5 bases at V and 0 bases at J, with 7 bases in the middle. Naive-designated CD8 cells lacked CD45RO, were positively enriched for CCR7, and omitted terminally differentiated effector memory CD45RA+ cells. Recent acute infections and vaccinations were absent in the healthy HIV-negative adult donors. At a deep level, the assay was run. Every immunoSEQ plate was one replicate of a subset's evenly spread DNA. Only in-frame clones appear in the TCRdb table, and some are missing; sequencing was by immunoSEQ multiplex PCR. The table shows around 1.9 million clones, with roughly 95% occurring only once. Comments on this clone: No antigen is known for it. The sample contains more than one DNA sequence encoding this CDR3.

The chain links TRBV27 to TRBJ1-1; D remains unclear. Specimen: naive CD8+ T cells from PBMCs. This TCR derives from a man younger than 35 in good health. Some clones in this sample may be carry-over from other donors' samples. The CDR3 loop reads CASSLKLNTEAFF. The DNA of the CDR3 is TGTGCCAGCAGTCTCAAGTTGAACACTGAAGCTTTCTTT.